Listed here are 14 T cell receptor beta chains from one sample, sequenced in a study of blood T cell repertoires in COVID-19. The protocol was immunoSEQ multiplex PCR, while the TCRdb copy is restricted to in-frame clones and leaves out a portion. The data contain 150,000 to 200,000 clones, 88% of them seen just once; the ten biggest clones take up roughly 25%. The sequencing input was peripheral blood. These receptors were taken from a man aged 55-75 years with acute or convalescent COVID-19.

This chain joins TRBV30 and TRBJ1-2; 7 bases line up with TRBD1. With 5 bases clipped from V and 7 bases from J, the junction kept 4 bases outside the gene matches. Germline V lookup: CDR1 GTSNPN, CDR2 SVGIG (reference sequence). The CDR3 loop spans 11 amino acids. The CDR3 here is CAWEQGTGYTF. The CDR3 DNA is TGTGCCTGGGAACAGGGGACTGGCTACACCTTC.

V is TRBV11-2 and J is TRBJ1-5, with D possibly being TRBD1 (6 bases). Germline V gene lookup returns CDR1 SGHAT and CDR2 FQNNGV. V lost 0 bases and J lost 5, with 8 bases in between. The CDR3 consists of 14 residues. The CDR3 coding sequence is TGTGCCAGCAGCTTAGAGGGGGCCTATCAGCCCCAGCATTTT. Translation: CASSLEGAYQPQHF.

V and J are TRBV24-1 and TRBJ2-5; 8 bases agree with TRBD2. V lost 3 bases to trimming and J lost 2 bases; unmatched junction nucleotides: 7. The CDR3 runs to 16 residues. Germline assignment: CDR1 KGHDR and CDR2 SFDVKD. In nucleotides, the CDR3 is TGTGCCACCAGTGATCCGGGCGGGGGGATACAAGAGACCCAGTACTTC. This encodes CATSDPGGGIQETQYF.

The CDR3 reads CASSTTAFGTEAFF. The CDR3 DNA reads TGTGCCAGCAGCACCACAGCCTTCGGCACTGAAGCTTTCTTT. This chain joins TRBV11-3 and TRBJ1-1, with D hard to call. Germline loops: CDR1 SGHNT, CDR2 YENEEA. Between the trimmed V and J ends, which lost 5 bases and 4 bases, there was a span of 14 bases. The CDR3 is 14 residues long.

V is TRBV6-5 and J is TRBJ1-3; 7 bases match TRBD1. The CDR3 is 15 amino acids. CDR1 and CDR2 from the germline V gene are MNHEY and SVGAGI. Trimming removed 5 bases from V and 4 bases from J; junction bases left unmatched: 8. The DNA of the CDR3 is TGTGCCAGCAGTCGAGGACAGGCGGAAGGAAACACCATATATTTT. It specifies CASSRGQAEGNTIYF.

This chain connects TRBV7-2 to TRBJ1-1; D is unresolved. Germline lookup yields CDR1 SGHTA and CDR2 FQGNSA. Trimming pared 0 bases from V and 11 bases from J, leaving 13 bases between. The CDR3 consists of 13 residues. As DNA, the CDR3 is TGTGCCAGCAGCTTAGCGCGAGGCATAAGGGCTTTCTTT. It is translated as CASSLARGIRAFF.

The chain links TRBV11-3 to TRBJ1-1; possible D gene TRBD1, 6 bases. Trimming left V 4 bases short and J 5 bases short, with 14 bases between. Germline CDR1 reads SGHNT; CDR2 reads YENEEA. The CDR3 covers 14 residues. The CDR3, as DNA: TGTGCCAGCAGCTCTTTAACAGGGAGTACTGAAGCTTTCTTT. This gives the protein CASSSLTGSTEAFF. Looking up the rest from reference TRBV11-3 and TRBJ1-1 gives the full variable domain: EAGVVQSPRYKIIEKKQPVAFWCNPISGHNTLYWYLQNLGQGPELLIRYENEEAVDDSQLPKDRFSAERLKGVDSTLKIQPAELGDSAVYLCASSSLTGSTEAFFGQGTRLTVV.

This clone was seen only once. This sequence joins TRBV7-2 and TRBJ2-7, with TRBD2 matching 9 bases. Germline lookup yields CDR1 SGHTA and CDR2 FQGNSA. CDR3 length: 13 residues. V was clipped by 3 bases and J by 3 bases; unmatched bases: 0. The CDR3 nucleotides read TGTGCCAGCAGCTTGCGGGGGGGCTACGAGCAGTACTTC. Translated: CASSLRGGYEQYF.

CDR3 loop: CASSLVTGTEKLFF. In nucleotides, the CDR3 is TGTGCCAGCAGCTTAGTTACAGGGACTGAAAAACTGTTTTTT. The chain carries TRBV11-2 and TRBJ1-4, with D perhaps matching TRBD1 (6 bases). V lost 1 base, J lost 7 bases, and 10 bases lay in between. CDR3 length: 14 residues. Germline values: CDR1 SGHAT, CDR2 FQNNGV.

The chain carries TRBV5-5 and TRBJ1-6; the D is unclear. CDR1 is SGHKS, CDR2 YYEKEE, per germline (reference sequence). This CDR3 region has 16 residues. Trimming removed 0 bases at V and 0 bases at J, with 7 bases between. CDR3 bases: TGTGCCAGCAGCTTGGGAGCCCGCTCCTATAATTCACCCCTCCACTTT. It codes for CASSLGARSYNSPLHF.

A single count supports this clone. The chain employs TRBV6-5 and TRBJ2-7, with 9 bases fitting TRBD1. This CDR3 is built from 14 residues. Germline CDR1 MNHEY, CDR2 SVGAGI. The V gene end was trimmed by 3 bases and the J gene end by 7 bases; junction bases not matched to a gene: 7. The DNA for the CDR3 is TGTGCCAGCAGTTATCAACAGGGGGCGGGTGAGCAGTACTTC. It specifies CASSYQQGAGEQYF.

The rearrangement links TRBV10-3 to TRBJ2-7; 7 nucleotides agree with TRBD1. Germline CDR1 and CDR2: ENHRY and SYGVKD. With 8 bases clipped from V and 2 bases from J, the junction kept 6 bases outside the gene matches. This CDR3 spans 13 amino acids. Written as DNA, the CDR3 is TGTGCCATCTCGACAGGGCCGGCCTACGAGCAGTACTTC. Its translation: CAISTGPAYEQYF.

CDR3 sequence: CATMDRSSYEQYF. The DNA of the CDR3 is TGTGCCACCATGGACAGGAGCTCCTACGAGCAGTACTTC. The genes are TRBV19 and TRBJ2-7, with 7 bases fitting TRBD1. This CDR3 contains 13 residues. V lost 10 bases and J lost 0; bases outside the gene matches: 6. Per the germline V gene, CDR1 is LNHDA and CDR2 is SQIVND (reference sequence).

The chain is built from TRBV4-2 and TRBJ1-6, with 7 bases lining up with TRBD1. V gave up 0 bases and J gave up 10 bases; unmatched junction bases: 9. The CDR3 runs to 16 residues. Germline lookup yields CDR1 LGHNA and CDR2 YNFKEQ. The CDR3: CASSQELVTGPSPLHF. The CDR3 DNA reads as TGTGCCAGCAGCCAAGAGCTGGTGACAGGGCCCTCACCCCTCCACTTT.